One sample yielded the 27 T cell receptor beta chains listed below, sequenced in a study of identical twins. In TCRdb, the 5' RACE reads were re-called with MiXCR into one record per CDR3 protein. The sample holds some 690,000 distinct CDR3 sequences, 21% seen once. The same data also contributed to another study, on T cells expressing NK-cell markers.

The sequenced sample was PBMCs. These receptors all come from a woman aged 18-29 years in good health.

This clonotype was counted only a few times. The chain uses TRBV20-1 and TRBJ2-2; unclear D gene. Germline assignment: CDR1 DFQATT and CDR2 SNEGSKA (reference sequence). The CDR3 is 15 residues long. The V end lost 5 bases, the J end lost 5 bases, and 18 bases lay between the germline ends. CDR3 loop: CSARPRTAVTGELFF. The CDR3 DNA follows: TGCAGTGCTCGACCCAGGACGGCGGTAACCGGGGAGCTGTTTTTT.

This clonotype has only a few counts. The CDR3 DNA reads as TGCAGTGCTACGCAGGGTAGGCACGAGCAGTACTTC. Amino acids: CSATQGRHEQYF. This rearrangement joins TRBV20-1 to TRBJ2-7, with a possible D match to TRBD1 (5 bases). This CDR3 contains 12 residues. Trimming took off 4 bases at V and 5 bases at J, with 12 bases between the two ends. Germline V gene lookup returns CDR1 DFQATT and CDR2 SNEGSKA (reference sequence).

This clonotype was detected only a few times. This chain uses TRBV12-3 or TRBV12-4 with TRBJ2-2; possible D gene TRBD1, 6 bases. The V end lost 3 bases, the J end lost 1 base, and 15 bases lay between the germline ends. The CDR3 loop spans 17 amino acids. The DNA for the CDR3 is TGTGCCAGCAGTTTTTTCGGGACAAAGGGGAACACCGGGGAGCTGTTTTTT. The encoded protein is CASSFFGTKGNTGELFF.

The rearrangement uses TRBV5-4 and TRBJ2-5, with D perhaps TRBD1 (6 bases). V lost 4 bases and J lost 1, with 17 bases in between. The germline gives CDR1 SGHNT, CDR2 YYREEE (reference sequence). This CDR3 has 16 residues. For the CDR3, the DNA is TGTGCCAGCAGCCAGAGGCCCAGGGGTGGCCAAGAGACCCAGTACTTC. Translated, it gives CASSQRPRGGQETQYF.

This clonotype occurred a few times. The chain joins TRBV4-1 to TRBJ2-7; D remains unclear. The germline gives CDR1 MGHRA, CDR2 YSYEKL. With 2 bases removed from V and 1 base from J, the gap between germline ends came to 18 bases. The CDR3 is 17 amino acids. The chain's CDR3 is CASSQILVPTNSYEQYF. The CDR3 nucleotides are TGCGCCAGCAGCCAAATTTTGGTACCTACAAATTCCTACGAGCAGTACTTC.

This clonotype was found a few times. This sequence joins TRBV3-1 and TRBJ2-3; no clear D. The V end was cut by 3 bases, the J end by 6 bases, with 10 bases between. The CDR3 sequence is 13 residues long. The V gene's germline CDR1 is LGHDT and CDR2 YNNKEL (reference sequence). CDR3 region: CASSQSVADTQYF. Written as DNA, the CDR3 is TGTGCCAGCAGCCAGTCTGTGGCGGATACGCAGTATTTT.

CDR3 in amino acids: CASSWTGPGSYNEQFF. The CDR3 coding sequence is TGCGCCAGCAGCTGGACAGGGCCGGGGTCCTACAATGAGCAGTTCTTC. V gene TRBV5-1 combines with J gene TRBJ2-1, with 8 bases that match TRBD1. The CDR3 contains 16 residues. Germline V gives CDR1 SGHRS, CDR2 YFSETQ. Losses at the gene ends were 3 bases for V and 1 base for J; bases not matched to a gene: 6.

This clonotype was seen a handful of times. The chain recombines TRBV15 with TRBJ2-3; unclear D gene. V was cut by 5 bases and J by 9 bases, with 15 bases left in between. Germline CDR1 is LNHNV and CDR2 is YYDKDF (reference sequence). The CDR3 runs to 13 residues. Written as DNA, the CDR3 is TGTGCCACCAGCCCTGTGTCCTTAAGCACGCAGTATTTT. Translation gives CATSPVSLSTQYF.

Many counts were recorded for this clonotype. The chain uses TRBV3-1 and TRBJ2-7, with D possibly called TRBD1 or TRBD2 (5 bases each). V was shortened by 6 bases and J by 3 bases, with 6 bases between the two germline ends. The CDR3 totals 11 residues. Germline-derived CDR1 and CDR2 are LGHDT and YNNKEL (reference sequence). The CDR3 region has the DNA TGTGCCAGCAGTGGGGGCTACGAGCAGTACTTC. It specifies CASSGGYEQYF.

This clonotype was observed a handful of times. The chain joins TRBV12-3 or TRBV12-4 to TRBJ2-3; 7 nucleotides agree with TRBD2. V lost 5 bases, J lost 5 bases, and 4 bases stayed unmatched. The length of the CDR3 is 13 residues. CDR3 loop: CASSPWTRDTQYF. The DNA for the CDR3 is TGTGCCAGCAGTCCGTGGACTAGAGATACGCAGTATTTT.

This clonotype was counted at least ten times. The chain recombines TRBV5-6 with TRBJ1-1, with D tentatively TRBD1 (6 bases). V shed 2 bases and J shed 7 bases, with 12 bases lying between them. This CDR3 has 13 amino acids. From germline, CDR1 is SGHDT and CDR2 YYEEEE. As DNA, the CDR3 is TGTGCCAGCAGCTTACAGGGAGTCAGTGAAGCTTTCTTT. Translation: CASSLQGVSEAFF. The whole variable domain, filled in from reference TRBV5-6 and TRBJ1-1, reads DAGVTQSPTHLIKTRGQQVTLRCSPKSGHDTVSWYQQALGQGPQFIFQYYEEEERQRGNFPDRFSGHQFPNYSSELNVNALLLGDSALYLCASSLQGVSEAFFGQGTRLTVV.

This clonotype came up a few times. The CDR3 region is CASSYPGLDTQYF. CDR3 nucleotide sequence: TGTGCCAGCAGTTACCCTGGGCTAGATACGCAGTATTTT. The rearrangement uses TRBV6-5 and TRBJ2-3, with no clear D. Germline lookup yields CDR1 MNHEY and CDR2 SVGAGI. CDR3 size: 13 residues. V lost 2 bases and J lost 5, with 8 bases in between.

The V gene is TRBV12-5, the J gene TRBJ1-1, with D tentatively TRBD1 (6 bases). The germline V gene has CDR1 LGHNT and CDR2 FRNRAP. This CDR3 spans 13 amino acids. V was trimmed by 10 bases and J by 0 bases, leaving 12 bases between them. The DNA of the CDR3 is TGTGCTACGAGGGGACACCTGAACACTGAAGCTTTCTTT. Translating it yields CATRGHLNTEAFF.

The chain joins TRBV4-2 to TRBJ2-7; 9 nucleotides align to TRBD1. After removal of 3 bases from V and 6 bases from J, the junction contained 6 bases not matched to a gene. The CDR3 consists of 14 residues. The germline V gene encodes CDR1 LGHNA and CDR2 YNFKEQ. DNA for the CDR3: TGTGCCAGCAGCCAGGGACAGGGAGAACCCGAGCAGTACTTC. It yields the protein CASSQGQGEPEQYF.

In its sample, this clonotype was seen many times. V and J are TRBV12-3 or TRBV12-4 and TRBJ2-7; the D is unclear. Trimming left V 5 bases short and J 1 base short, with 6 bases between. The CDR3 is made up of 12 amino acids. The CDR3 nucleotides are TGTGCCAGCAGTAGGGAATCCTACGAGCAGTACTTC. This codes for CASSRESYEQYF.

The sample holds a few counts of this clonotype. V is TRBV6-2 or TRBV6-3 and J is TRBJ2-3; D gene unclear. The CDR3 totals 12 residues. Germline lookup yields CDR1 MNHEY and CDR2 SVGEGT. Trimming shortened V by 3 bases and J by 4 bases, and 5 bases separated the two germline ends. The CDR3 spells CASSYFADTQYF. CDR3 DNA sequence: TGTGCCAGCAGTTATTTTGCAGATACGCAGTATTTT.

In its sample, this clonotype was seen a few times. The V call is TRBV12-3 or TRBV12-4, the J call TRBJ2-1; D perhaps matches TRBD2 (6 bases). The CDR3 is 15 residues long. Trimming shortened V by 6 bases and J by 4 bases, and 16 bases separated the two germline ends. The CDR3 reads CASRTGGGVYNEQFF. CDR3 bases: TGTGCCAGCAGGACTGGTGGCGGGGTATACAATGAGCAGTTCTTC.

The V call is TRBV4-3, the J call TRBJ2-1; TRBD2 matches at 10 bases. From germline, CDR1 is LGHNA and CDR2 YSLEER. The CDR3 has 15 residues. J gave up 3 bases and V 5 bases, and 4 bases lay outside the gene matches. The CDR3 coding sequence is TGCGCCAGCAGCACAACTAGCGGGGACTACAATGAGCAGTTCTTC. Its translation: CASSTTSGDYNEQFF.

V is TRBV20-1 and J is TRBJ2-1; the D is unclear. The germline V gene encodes CDR1 DFQATT and CDR2 SNEGSKA (reference sequence). Between the trimmed V and J ends, which lost 0 bases and 2 bases, there was a span of 8 bases. The CDR3 length is 14 residues. The CDR3 DNA is TGCAGTGCTAGAGATCGGACGGCCTACAATGAGCAGTTCTTC. It yields the protein CSARDRTAYNEQFF.

This clonotype was recorded a few times. The chain combines TRBV6-1 with TRBJ2-7, with 7 bases matching TRBD1. V lost 6 bases, J lost 3 bases, and 11 bases stayed unmatched. The V gene's germline CDR1 is MNHNS and CDR2 SASEGT. The CDR3 sequence is 15 residues long. The CDR3 sequence is CASRREQGSFYEQYF. The CDR3, as DNA: TGTGCCAGCAGAAGGGAACAGGGGAGTTTCTACGAGCAGTACTTC.

This chain uses TRBV29-1 with TRBJ1-5; D is possibly TRBD1 (6 bases). Trimming removed 3 bases at V and 5 bases at J, with 11 bases between. Germline values: CDR1 SQVTM, CDR2 ANQGSEA. This CDR3 region has 13 residues. DNA for the CDR3: TGCAGCGTTGAGTGGAACAGGGATCAGCCCCAGCATTTT. Translating gives CSVEWNRDQPQHF.

The chain links TRBV5-1 to TRBJ1-1; unclear D gene. V was trimmed by 3 bases and J by 7 bases, leaving 7 bases between them. CDR3 length: 11 residues. Looked up from germline, CDR1 is SGHRS and CDR2 is YFSETQ. The CDR3 nucleotides are TGCGCCAGCAGCTGGCGGGGTGAAGCTTTCTTT. As protein: CASSWRGEAFF.

The table lists this clonotype with a few counts. The chain couples TRBV20-1 to TRBJ2-1; 7 nucleotides agree with TRBD2. V gave up 5 bases and J gave up 6 bases; unmatched junction bases: 1. This CDR3 has 11 amino acids. CDR1 is DFQATT, CDR2 SNEGSKA, per germline (reference sequence). In DNA form, the CDR3 reads TGCAGTGCTCAGCGGGGCAATGAGCAGTTCTTC. It is translated as CSAQRGNEQFF.

This clonotype appeared a few times. The rearrangement joins TRBV6-5 to TRBJ1-4; D gene uncertain. Germline CDR1 and CDR2: MNHEY and SVGAGI. V gave up 0 bases and J gave up 5 bases, with 10 bases separating them. CDR3 length equals 15 residues. The CDR3 spells CASSYSTGWNEKLFF. Written as DNA, the CDR3 is TGTGCCAGCAGTTACTCCACGGGGTGGAATGAAAAACTGTTTTTT.

This clonotype occurred a few times. V gene TRBV12-3 or TRBV12-4 combines with J gene TRBJ2-1; 12 nucleotides agree with TRBD2. CDR3 size: 17 residues. The V and J ends lost 6 bases and 3 bases, in that order; junction bases with no gene match: 9. CDR3 in amino acids: CASSPRTSGALYNEQFF. CDR3 nucleotide sequence: TGTGCCAGCAGCCCTCGGACTAGCGGGGCCCTCTACAATGAGCAGTTCTTC.

The chain employs TRBV20-1 and TRBJ2-1; D is unclear. From germline, CDR1 is DFQATT and CDR2 SNEGSKA (reference sequence). V lost 3 bases to trimming and J lost 3 bases, with 12 bases between them. This CDR3 is 14 amino acids long. The CDR3 protein is CSARGSGLYNEQFF. DNA of the CDR3: TGCAGTGCTAGGGGCTCAGGCCTCTACAATGAGCAGTTCTTC.

The chain recombines TRBV7-8 with TRBJ2-5; D is uncertain. The V gene lost 5 bases and the J gene lost 5 bases, with 15 bases spanning the gap. Germline CDR1 SGHVS, CDR2 FQNEAQ. This CDR3 has 14 residues. The CDR3 reads CASSPGRAWETQYF. The CDR3 coding sequence is TGTGCCAGCAGCCCCGGCCGGGCATGGGAGACCCAGTACTTC.